This entry lists 12 T cell receptor beta chains sequenced from one sample in a study of spatial heterogeneity in lung cancer. General observations from the study: Expanded intratumoral alpha and beta TCR counts tracked tumor mutation counts.

Sample time point: sample taken at primary tumor resection. Each CDR3 protein gets one entry after TCRdb re-called the 5' RACE reads with MiXCR. The sample has around 7,800 distinct CDR3 sequences, under 8.5% seen once. For these TCRs, the target antigens are not known. Material: lung tumor tissue, obtained at surgery. The receptors come from a male donor with early-stage non-small cell lung cancer.

By share, this clonotype counts as medium-sized (0.01 to 0.1%). Since it is a stray read in a library aimed at alpha chains, this beta chain has a size that is not meaningful. The chain is built from TRBV20-1 and TRBJ2-7; TRBD1 matches 10 bases. The J segment lost 3 bases and the V segment lost 1 base, leaving 6 bases of the junction unmatched. This CDR3 comprises 15 residues. Germline CDR1 DFQATT, CDR2 SNEGSKA (reference sequence). In DNA form, the CDR3 reads TGCAGTGCTAGAGGCGACAGGGGGCTTAACTACGAGCAGTACTTC. As protein: CSARGDRGLNYEQYF.

This clonotype qualifies as medium-sized. For a library built for alpha chains, this beta chain is a stray read; little rests on its size. The chain employs TRBV6-1 and TRBJ2-5; a possible D gene is TRBD1 (6 bases). Germline V CDR1 and CDR2: MNHNS, SASEGT. The CDR3 spans 12 residues. The ends were cut back, 2 bases at V and 10 bases at J, with 11 bases in the middle. CDR3 DNA: TGTGCCAGCAGTGAACAGGGGCAGATCCAGTACTTC. Residues: CASSEQGQIQYF.

By its share, this clonotype is medium-sized. The library was prepared for alpha chains; this beta chain is a stray read, so its frequency means little. The V gene is TRBV28, the J gene TRBJ2-3; possibly TRBD1 for D (5 bases). The length of the CDR3 is 13 residues. The V gene lost 6 bases and the J gene lost 4 bases, with 11 bases spanning the gap. From germline, CDR1 is MDHEN and CDR2 SYDVKM. The CDR3 DNA sequence: TGTGCCAGCAGATCGGACACCTCAGATACGCAGTATTTT. Translation: CASRSDTSDTQYF.

By frequency in the sample, this clonotype is medium-sized. This beta chain represents an off-target read in a library built for alpha chains; its size is of limited meaning. This chain connects TRBV20-1 to TRBJ2-2; unclear D gene. The ends were cut back, 1 base at V and 5 bases at J, with 5 bases in the middle. The CDR3 consists of 12 residues. The germline V gene has CDR1 DFQATT and CDR2 SNEGSKA (reference sequence). CDR3 loop: CSARVGTGELFF. CDR3 in DNA: TGCAGTGCTAGAGTTGGAACCGGGGAGCTGTTTTTT.

Worth noting for this clonotype: This beta chain is a stray sequence in a library constructed for alpha chains; its clone size is not meaningful. This chain connects TRBV4-1 to TRBJ2-7, with TRBD1 identical over 9 bases. CDR1 is MGHRA, CDR2 YSYEKL, per germline. This CDR3 region has 15 residues. The ends lost 2 bases at V and 6 bases at J; junction bases unmatched: 8. The CDR3 loop reads CASSQSGTGRAEQYF. The DNA of the CDR3 is TGCGCCAGCAGCCAATCCGGGACAGGGAGGGCCGAGCAGTACTTC.

Comment on this clonotype: This beta chain came through as a stray read in a library set up for alpha chains, and its size says little. CDR3 DNA sequence: TGTGCCAGCAGCCTCCTCGAGACCACTTATGGCTACACCTTC. It encodes CASSLLETTYGYTF. The chain is built from TRBV5-4 and TRBJ1-2; the D is unclear. This CDR3 has 14 residues. Looked up from germline, CDR1 is SGHNT and CDR2 is YYREEE (reference sequence). Trimming shortened V by 4 bases and J by 5 bases, and 15 bases separated the two germline ends.

This clonotype was detected a few times. This beta chain was picked up by a library intended for alpha chains and is off target, so its count carries little meaning. The chain combines TRBV6-1 with TRBJ2-7; possible D gene TRBD1, 6 bases. Germline V gives CDR1 MNHNS, CDR2 SASEGT. This CDR3 region has 13 residues. Trimming cost V 5 bases and J 2 bases, with 10 bases left between them. The CDR3 spells CASSLRDTYEQYF. As DNA, the CDR3 is TGTGCCAGCAGTTTACGGGACACCTACGAGCAGTACTTC.

This clonotype is medium-sized in the sample. This beta chain is an off-target read within a library intended for alpha chains, so its frequency means little. The gene calls are TRBV9 and TRBJ1-1, with a tentative D call TRBD1 (6 bases). Trimming removed 4 bases at V and 6 bases at J, with 19 bases between. The germline gives CDR1 SGDLS, CDR2 YYNGEE. The length of the CDR3 is 15 residues. CDR3 residues: CASSPGTIESPEAFF. The CDR3 DNA is TGTGCCAGCAGCCCTGGGACAATCGAATCTCCTGAAGCTTTCTTT.

By share, this clonotype counts as medium-sized (0.01 to 0.1%). In a library made to pick up alpha chains, this beta chain is a stray read with a size that means little. The chain couples TRBV25-1 to TRBJ2-2, with TRBD1 matching 9 bases. The junction had 6 bases not matched to a gene; V was cut back by 3 bases and J by 4 bases. This CDR3 has 16 residues. The germline V gene has CDR1 MGHDK and CDR2 SYGVNS. CDR3 sequence (DNA): TGTGCCAGCAGTGACTTCGGACAGGGGAGCACCGGGGAGCTGTTTTTT. Its protein product is CASSDFGQGSTGELFF.

There are many counts of this clonotype. This beta chain is an off-target read within a library intended for alpha chains, so its frequency means little. V usage is TRBV7-2 and J usage is TRBJ1-1; D call uncertain. V was clipped by 4 bases and J by 5 bases, with 11 bases between them. Germline CDR1 and CDR2: SGHTA and FQGNSA. This CDR3 comprises 13 residues. Written as DNA, the CDR3 is TGTGCCAGCAGCTCCTCTGTTGGGACTGAAGCTTTCTTT. The encoded protein is CASSSSVGTEAFF.

This clonotype occurred many times. This beta chain is a stray sequence in a library constructed for alpha chains; its clone size is not meaningful. The chain carries TRBV18 and TRBJ2-3; TRBD2 aligns across 9 bases. Germline CDR1 is KGHSH and CDR2 is LQKENI. J lost 2 bases, V lost 1 base, and 4 bases had no gene match. The CDR3 extends over 16 amino acids. The CDR3 loop reads CASSPRIAGDTDTQYF. In DNA form, the CDR3 reads TGTGCCAGCTCACCACGAATAGCGGGGGACACAGATACGCAGTATTTT.

In its sample, this clonotype was seen a few times. This beta chain appears as a stray read in a library generated for alpha chains; its size is not informative. This chain joins TRBV5-1 and TRBJ2-7; D is possibly TRBD1 or TRBD2 (5 bases each). This CDR3 is built from 14 residues. V lost 0 bases to trimming and J lost 3 bases, with 10 bases between them. Germline CDR1 is SGHRS and CDR2 is YFSETQ. The CDR3 DNA reads as TGCGCCAGCAGCTTGGAAACTAGGGGCTACGAGCAGTACTTC. Residues: CASSLETRGYEQYF.